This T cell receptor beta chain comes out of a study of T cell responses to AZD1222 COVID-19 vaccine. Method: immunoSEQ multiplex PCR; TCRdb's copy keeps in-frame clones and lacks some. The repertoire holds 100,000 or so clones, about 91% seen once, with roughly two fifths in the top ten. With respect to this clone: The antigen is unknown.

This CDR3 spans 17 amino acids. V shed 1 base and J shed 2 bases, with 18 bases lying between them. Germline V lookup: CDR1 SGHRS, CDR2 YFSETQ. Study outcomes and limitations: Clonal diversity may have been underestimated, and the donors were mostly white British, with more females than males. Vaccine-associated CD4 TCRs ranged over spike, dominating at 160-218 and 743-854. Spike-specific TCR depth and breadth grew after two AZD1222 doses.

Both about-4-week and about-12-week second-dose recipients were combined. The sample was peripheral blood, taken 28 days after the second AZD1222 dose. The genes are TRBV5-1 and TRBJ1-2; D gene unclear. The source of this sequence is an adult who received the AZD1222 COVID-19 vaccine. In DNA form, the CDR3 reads TGCGCCAGCAGCTTGCTGCCGAGAGGCCTTGTCAACTATGGCTACACCTTC. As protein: CASSLLPRGLVNYGYTF.